The text below deals with one TCR beta chain. Authors' processing steps: How many nucleated cells were present was estimated from reference gene primer amplification. The repertoire was sequenced with immunoSEQ multiplex PCR; TCRdb's copy has only in-frame clones and lacks some. That table gives V, J and clone size, and the DNA gave D and trimming. The repertoire has under 150,000 clones, over 65% of them found once; the top ten carry roughly 8.1%. The sample originates from a study of blood T cell repertoires in COVID-19. Study overall: The United States, Italy and Spain provided the acute and convalescent COVID-19 samples. T cells, B-cell-depleted T cells, or PBMCs provided the cDNA or gDNA that served as material.

V was clipped by 1 base and J by 8 bases; unmatched bases: 11. CDR3 length: 17 amino acids. Germline CDR1 and CDR2: LGHNA and YSLEER. The chain uses TRBV4-3 and TRBJ1-4, with 9 positions matching TRBD1. The sequence was collected from a middle-aged woman with acute or convalescent COVID-19. The sequencing sample was made of peripheral blood. CDR3 nucleotides: TGCGCCAGCAGCCAAGCCAAGTTGACAGGGGGTCTGGAAAAACTGTTTTTT. This sequence encodes CASSQAKLTGGLEKLFF.